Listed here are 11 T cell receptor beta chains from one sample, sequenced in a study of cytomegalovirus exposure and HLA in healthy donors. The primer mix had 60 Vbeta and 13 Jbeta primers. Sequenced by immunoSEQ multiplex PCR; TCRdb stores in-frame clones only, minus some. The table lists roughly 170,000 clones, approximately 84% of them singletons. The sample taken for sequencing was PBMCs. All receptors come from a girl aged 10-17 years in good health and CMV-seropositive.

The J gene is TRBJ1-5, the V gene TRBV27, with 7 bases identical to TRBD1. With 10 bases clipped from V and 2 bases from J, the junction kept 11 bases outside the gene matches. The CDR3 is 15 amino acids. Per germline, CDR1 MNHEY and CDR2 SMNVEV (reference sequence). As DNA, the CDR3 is TGTGCCACCGCGACGGGAACAGGGGGCAATCAGCCCCAGCATTTT. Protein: CATATGTGGNQPQHF.

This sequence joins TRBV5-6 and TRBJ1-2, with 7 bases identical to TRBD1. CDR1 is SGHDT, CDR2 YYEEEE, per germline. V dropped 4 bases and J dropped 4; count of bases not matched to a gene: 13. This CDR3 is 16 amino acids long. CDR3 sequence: CASSQSGGNPLYGYTF. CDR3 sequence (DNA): TGTGCCAGCAGCCAATCAGGGGGAAACCCACTCTATGGCTACACCTTC.

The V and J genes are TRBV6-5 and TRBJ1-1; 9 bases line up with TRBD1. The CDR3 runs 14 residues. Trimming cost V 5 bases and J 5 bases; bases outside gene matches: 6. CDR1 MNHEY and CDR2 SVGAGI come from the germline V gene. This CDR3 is CASSTTGGETEAFF. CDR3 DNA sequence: TGTGCCAGCAGTACCACAGGGGGCGAAACTGAAGCTTTCTTT.

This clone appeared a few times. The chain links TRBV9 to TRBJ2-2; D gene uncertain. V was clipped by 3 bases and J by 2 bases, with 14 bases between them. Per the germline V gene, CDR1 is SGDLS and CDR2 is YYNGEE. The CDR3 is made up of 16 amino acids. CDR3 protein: CASSADDGVNTGELFF. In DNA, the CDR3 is TGTGCCAGCAGCGCTGATGACGGAGTAAACACCGGGGAGCTGTTTTTT. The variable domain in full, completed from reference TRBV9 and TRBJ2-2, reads DSGVTQTPKHLITATGQRVTLRCSPRSGDLSVYWYQQSLDQGLQFLIQYYNGEERAKGNILERFSAQQFPDLHSELNLSSLELGDSALYFCASSADDGVNTGELFFGEGSRLTVL.

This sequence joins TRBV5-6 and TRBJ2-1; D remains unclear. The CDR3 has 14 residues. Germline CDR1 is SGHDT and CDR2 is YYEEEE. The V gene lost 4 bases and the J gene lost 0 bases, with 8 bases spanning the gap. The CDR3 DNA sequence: TGTGCCAGCAGCCCAGGTAGCTCCTACAATGAGCAGTTCTTC. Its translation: CASSPGSSYNEQFF. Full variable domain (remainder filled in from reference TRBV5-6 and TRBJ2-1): DAGVTQSPTHLIKTRGQQVTLRCSPKSGHDTVSWYQQALGQGPQFIFQYYEEEERQRGNFPDRFSGHQFPNYSSELNVNALLLGDSALYLCASSPGSSYNEQFFGPGTRLTVL.

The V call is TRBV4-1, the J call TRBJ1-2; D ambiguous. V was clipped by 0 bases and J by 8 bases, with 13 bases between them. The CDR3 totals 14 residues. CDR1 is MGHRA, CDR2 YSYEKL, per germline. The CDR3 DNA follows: TGCGCCAGCAGCCAAGAACTGACATCGCCGGGCTACACCTTC. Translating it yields CASSQELTSPGYTF.

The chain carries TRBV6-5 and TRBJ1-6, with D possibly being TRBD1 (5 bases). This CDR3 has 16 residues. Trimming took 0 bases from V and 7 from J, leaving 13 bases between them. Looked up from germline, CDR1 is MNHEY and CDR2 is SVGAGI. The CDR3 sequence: CASSYSSRRGNSPLHF. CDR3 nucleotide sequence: TGTGCCAGCAGTTACTCCAGCCGGAGGGGAAATTCACCCCTCCACTTT.

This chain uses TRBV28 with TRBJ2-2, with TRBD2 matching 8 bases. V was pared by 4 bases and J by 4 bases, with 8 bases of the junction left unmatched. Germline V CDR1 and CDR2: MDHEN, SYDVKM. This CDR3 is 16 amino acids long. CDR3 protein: CASSYVAGLGTGELFF. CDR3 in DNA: TGTGCCAGCAGTTACGTAGCGGGGTTGGGCACCGGGGAGCTGTTTTTT.

The CDR3, as DNA: TGTGCCTGGAGTATCAGGGGGCGAGGGAATTCACCCCTCCACTTT. Its protein is CAWSIRGRGNSPLHF. V gene TRBV30 combines with J gene TRBJ1-6; the match to TRBD1 covers 8 bases. Unmatched junction bases numbered 7, after V lost 2 bases and J lost 7 bases. The CDR3 has 15 amino acids. In germline, CDR1 is GTSNPN, CDR2 SVGIG (reference sequence).

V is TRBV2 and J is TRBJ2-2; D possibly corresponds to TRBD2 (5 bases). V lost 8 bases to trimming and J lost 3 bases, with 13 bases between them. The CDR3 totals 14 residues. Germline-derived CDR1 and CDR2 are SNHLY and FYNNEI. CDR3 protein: CASRTGSDTGELFF. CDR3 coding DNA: TGTGCCAGCCGAACGGGGTCGGACACCGGGGAGCTGTTTTTT. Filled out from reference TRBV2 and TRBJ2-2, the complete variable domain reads EPEVTQTPSHQVTQMGQEVILRCVPISNHLYFYWYRQILGQKVEFLVSFYNNEISEKSEIFDDQFSVERPDGSNFTLKIRSTKLEDSAMYFCASRTGSDTGELFFGEGSRLTVL.

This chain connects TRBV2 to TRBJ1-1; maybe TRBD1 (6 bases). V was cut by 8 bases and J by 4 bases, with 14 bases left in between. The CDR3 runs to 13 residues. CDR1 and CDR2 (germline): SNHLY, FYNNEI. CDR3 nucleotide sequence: TGTGCCAGCGCTCAACAGGGTCCCACTGAAGCTTTCTTT. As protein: CASAQQGPTEAFF.